These 9 T cell receptor beta chains were sequenced from one sample in a study of post-analysis software for immune sequencing data. General study results and limits: Roughly five TRBV segments were more frequent in patients than controls; TRBV5-6, TRBV5-1 and TRBV20-1 belonged to this group.

cDNA libraries for TCR beta contained unique molecular identifiers. TCRdb reprocessed the PCR reads via MiXCR and lists one record per CDR3 protein. The sample has about 770,000 distinct CDR3 sequences, more than 45% seen once. Antigens for these TCRs are unknown. The sample was blood. The receptors here all came from a girl aged 10 to 17 with multiple sclerosis.

The J gene is TRBJ2-5, the V gene TRBV20-1; 9 bases are shared with TRBD2. The CDR3 has 16 amino acids. CDR1 and CDR2 (germline): DFQATT, SNEGSKA (reference sequence). Germline trimming cut 0 bases from V and 4 bases from J; bases unmatched to any gene: 9. The CDR3 spells CSARDGFLAGIETQYF. CDR3 DNA: TGCAGTGCTAGAGATGGTTTCCTAGCGGGAATAGAGACCCAGTACTTC.

Turning to this clonotype: No conserved phenylalanine or tryptophan ends this CDR3, so it is likely a read error. The rearrangement joins TRBV29-1 to TRBJ2-5, with 8 bases matching TRBD2. The CDR3 sequence is 12 residues long. The ends lost 7 bases at V and 11 bases at J; junction bases unmatched: 12. Germline CDR1 SQVTM, CDR2 ANQGSEA. Here the CDR3 DNA reads TGCAGCGCCAGACTAGCGCCAGGGGAGCAGTACTTG. Translating it yields CSARLAPGEQYL.

The chain recombines TRBV29-1 with TRBJ2-5, with a tentative D call TRBD2 (5 bases). CDR1 is SQVTM, CDR2 ANQGSEA, per germline. This CDR3 is 11 amino acids long. Deletions cut 7 bases from V and 5 bases from J, with 11 bases between. CDR3 sequence (DNA): TGCAGCGGCAAAAGAGGGGAGACCCAGTACTTC. Translating it yields CSGKRGETQYF.

The chain has TRBV7-9 and TRBJ2-7, with TRBD2 matching over 12 bases. There are 15 residues in the CDR3. Germline assignment: CDR1 SEHNR and CDR2 FQNEAQ (reference sequence). Trimming at V came to 3 bases and at J to 4 bases, leaving 4 bases not matched to a gene. The CDR3 sequence is CASSFTSGGRYEQYF. For the CDR3, the DNA is TGTGCCAGCAGCTTCACTAGCGGGGGGCGATACGAGCAGTACTTC.

This chain links TRBV12-3 or TRBV12-4 with TRBJ2-4, with unresolved D. The end of the DNA fits TRBJ2-7 better, so the J call may be wrong. The CDR3 sequence is 11 residues long. The chain's CDR3 is CASSLVDEQYF. The CDR3 DNA is TGTGCCAGCAGTTTAGTGGACGAGCAGTACTTC.

The chain uses TRBV29-1 and TRBJ1-1, with no clear D. V gave up 2 bases and J gave up 6 bases, with 10 bases separating them. The CDR3 extends over 12 amino acids. Germline V lookup: CDR1 SQVTM, CDR2 ANQGSEA. The CDR3 loop is CSVEWEGPEAFF. CDR3 sequence (DNA): TGCAGCGTTGAATGGGAAGGGCCTGAAGCTTTCTTT.

This clonotype was seen a handful of times. The CDR3 bases are TGTGCCAGTTACGTTTCGGGGGAGGCGGGGTACGAGCAGTACTTC. This codes for CASYVSGEAGYEQYF. This chain connects TRBV7-2 to TRBJ2-7, with a possible D match to TRBD2 (6 bases). The germline V and J ends were trimmed by 9 bases and 4 bases, with 22 bases remaining between them. The germline V gene has CDR1 SGHTA and CDR2 FQGNSA. The CDR3 length is 15 residues.

The V and J genes are TRBV29-1 and TRBJ2-5; D possibly uses TRBD1 or TRBD2 (5 bases each). CDR1 SQVTM and CDR2 ANQGSEA come from the germline V gene. V lost 4 bases and J lost 1, with 19 bases in between. The CDR3 covers 16 residues. The CDR3 protein is CSVGGISAASQETQYF. CDR3 nucleotides: TGCAGCGTTGGGGGGATCTCGGCAGCTTCCCAAGAGACCCAGTACTTC.

This rearrangement joins TRBV28 to TRBJ2-7, with 9 bases lining up with TRBD1. J lost 2 bases, V lost 8 bases, and 7 bases had no gene match. Germline V gives CDR1 MDHEN, CDR2 SYDVKM. This CDR3 has 14 amino acids. CDR3 coding DNA: TGTGCCAGCCGGGGGACAGGGAATCCCTACGAGCAGTACTTC. Translation: CASRGTGNPYEQYF.